A selection of T cell receptor beta chains follows, all from one sample in a study of blood T cell repertoires in COVID-19. This table comes from immunoSEQ multiplex PCR, and its TCRdb copy is limited to in-frame clones, with some not included. The sample has some 460,000 clones; 75% to 90% are singletons. Sequencing input: PBMCs or T cells enriched from blood (not recorded which). These receptors all stem from a woman younger than 35 who had recovered from COVID-19. CDR3s include the opening cysteine and the closing phenylalanine or tryptophan. The order of the fields is V gene, D gene, clone size, J gene, CDR3 protein, CDR3 DNA. The D gene is left open where the match is weak. Some rows have no size entry. The others give once, few or many, or a class for an expanded clone.

TRBV2	-	-	TRBJ2-5	CARRGRDQETQYF	TGTGCCCGTCGAGGGCGGGATCAAGAGACCCAGTACTTC
TRBV14	TRBD1	once	TRBJ2-1	CASSLGTGAYNEQFF	TGTGCCAGCAGTCTCGGGACAGGGGCATACAATGAGCAGTTCTTC
TRBV2	TRBD1	-	TRBJ1-1	CASSVRGRNTEAFF	TGTGCCAGCAGTGTCAGGGGGCGCAACACTGAAGCTTTCTTT
TRBV9	TRBD1	-	TRBJ2-1	CASSVEDRVLVDEQFF	TGTGCCAGCAGCGTGGAGGACAGGGTGCTGGTGGATGAGCAGTTCTTC
TRBV11-3	-	-	TRBJ2-5	CASSLGSGTQYF	TGTGCCAGCAGCTTAGGGAGCGGGACCCAGTACTTC
TRBV28	-	-	TRBJ1-1	CASSWEGTEAFF	TGTGCCAGCAGTTGGGAGGGCACTGAAGCTTTCTTT
TRBV11-2	TRBD1	-	TRBJ1-1	CASSLGTGDTEAFF	TGTGCCAGCAGCCTCGGGACAGGGGACACTGAAGCTTTCTTT
TRBV3-1/TRBV3-2	TRBD2	-	TRBJ2-1	CASSHASGGNEQFF	TGTGCCAGCAGCCACGCTAGCGGGGGCAATGAGCAGTTCTTC
TRBV2	-	-	TRBJ2-3	CASSWITDTDTQYF	TGTGCCAGCAGCTGGATTACAGACACAGATACGCAGTATTTT
TRBV28	TRBD2	-	TRBJ2-7	CASSLAGAYEQYF	TGTGCCAGCAGTCTAGCGGGGGCCTACGAGCAGTACTTC
TRBV2	TRBD2	-	TRBJ2-3	CASTLSGATDTQYF	TGTGCCAGCACTCTTAGCGGGGCCACAGATACGCAGTATTTT
TRBV15	-	-	TRBJ1-5	CATSRGYFQGRARPQHF	TGTGCCACCAGCAGAGGTTACTTTCAGGGTCGGGCGAGGCCCCAGCATTTT
TRBV29-1	-	-	TRBJ2-1	CSVEVLEGDEQFF	TGCAGCGTTGAAGTTCTAGAGGGCGATGAGCAGTTCTTC
TRBV5-8	-	-	TRBJ1-5	CASSSRRGYQPQHF	TGTGCCAGCAGCTCCCGGCGGGGGTATCAGCCCCAGCATTTT
TRBV20-1	-	-	TRBJ1-3	CSASWSGGNTIYF	TGCAGTGCTAGTTGGTCCGGGGGAAACACCATATATTTT
TRBV30	-	-	TRBJ1-2	CAWSAYAGKYYGYTF	TGTGCCTGGAGTGCCTACGCAGGGAAATACTATGGCTACACCTTC
TRBV9	-	-	TRBJ2-1	CASNDLDSEQFF	TGTGCCAGCAATGACCTAGATTCCGAGCAGTTCTTC
TRBV18	-	-	TRBJ2-6	CASSPNLGAGANVLTF	TGTGCCAGCTCACCTAATTTGGGCGCTGGGGCCAACGTCCTGACTTTC
TRBV25-1	-	-	TRBJ1-2	CASSDPGRAGGYTF	TGTGCCAGCAGTGACCCCGGCAGGGCCGGAGGCTACACCTTC
TRBV3-1/TRBV3-2	-	once	TRBJ2-3	CASSHSRQGGQGSTDTQYF	TGTGCCAGCAGCCATTCCCGCCAGGGGGGCCAAGGGAGCACAGATACGCAGTATTTT
TRBV5-1	TRBD1	-	TRBJ1-2	CASSPTGQGGANYGYTF	TGCGCCAGCAGCCCCACGGGACAGGGGGGAGCTAACTATGGCTACACCTTC
TRBV28	-	-	TRBJ2-5	CASSLSREETQYF	TGTGCCAGCAGTTTATCCAGGGAAGAGACCCAGTACTTC
TRBV10-2	-	-	TRBJ1-1	CASREGPNTEAFF	TGCGCCAGCCGGGAGGGGCCAAACACTGAAGCTTTCTTT
TRBV7-9	TRBD1	once	TRBJ1-5	CASSPSGGSQPQHF	TGTGCCAGCAGCCCCTCAGGGGGCAGTCAGCCCCAGCATTTT
TRBV4-1	-	-	TRBJ1-5	CASSQSQGVGQPQHF	TGCGCCAGCAGCCAATCTCAAGGGGTCGGTCAGCCCCAGCATTTT
TRBV3-1/TRBV3-2	TRBD2	once	TRBJ2-1	CASSHLAGGIYNEQFF	TGTGCCAGCAGCCACCTAGCGGGGGGGATCTACAATGAGCAGTTCTTC
TRBV7-2	-	-	TRBJ1-6	CATSLDSDSPLHF	TGTGCCACCTCATTAGATAGCGATTCACCCCTCCACTTT
TRBV10-3	-	-	TRBJ1-3	CAISESRVSSSGNTIYF	TGTGCCATCAGTGAGTCTCGGGTTTCCTCCTCTGGAAACACCATATATTTT
TRBV5-1	-	once	TRBJ1-6	CASSLDYSGGRSPLHF	TGCGCCAGCAGCTTGGACTACAGCGGAGGACGATCACCCCTCCACTTT
TRBV12-3/TRBV12-4	-	-	TRBJ2-2	CASNGPPGELFF	TGTGCCAGCAACGGTCCCCCCGGGGAGCTGTTTTTT
TRBV2	-	once	TRBJ2-3	CASGLPGVTDTQYF	TGTGCCAGCGGACTACCAGGAGTCACAGATACGCAGTATTTT
TRBV3-1/TRBV3-2	-	once	TRBJ2-7	CASSPPGANPYEQYF	TGTGCCAGCAGCCCTCCGGGAGCAAACCCCTACGAGCAGTACTTC
TRBV5-1	TRBD1	-	TRBJ1-1	CASSLEGALTEAFF	TGCGCCAGCAGCCTGGAGGGGGCGCTGACTGAAGCTTTCTTT
TRBV3-1/TRBV3-2	TRBD2	-	TRBJ2-5	CASSLLAGGQETQYF	TGTGCCAGCAGCCTTCTAGCGGGGGGTCAGGAGACCCAGTACTTC
TRBV19	-	few	TRBJ2-5	CASRGRLGRGAGETQYF	TGTGCCAGTAGGGGAAGGCTAGGGCGGGGCGCGGGAGAGACCCAGTACTTC
TRBV7-9	-	-	TRBJ2-1	CASSRLITWPSNEQFF	TGTGCCAGCAGCCGTTTAATTACCTGGCCATCCAATGAGCAGTTCTTC
TRBV19	-	-	TRBJ1-1	CASNPIEGAEAFF	TGTGCCAGTAACCCGATCGAGGGGGCTGAAGCTTTCTTT
TRBV14	TRBD2	-	TRBJ2-2	CASSPLGREAGELFF	TGTGCCAGCAGCCCCCTAGGGCGGGAGGCCGGGGAGCTGTTTTTT
TRBV5-1	-	-	TRBJ2-7	CASSFGALRPSYEQYF	TGCGCCAGCAGCTTTGGAGCTCTCCGACCTTCCTACGAGCAGTACTTC
TRBV12-5	-	-	TRBJ1-1	CASGYINTEAFF	TGTGCTAGTGGGTACATTAACACTGAAGCTTTCTTT
TRBV30	-	once	TRBJ1-2	CAWRGSTNYGYTF	TGTGCCTGGAGGGGCAGTACCAACTATGGCTACACCTTC
TRBV6-5	-	-	TRBJ2-1	CASRWGKIRPAWFF	TGTGCCAGCCGTTGGGGCAAAATTAGGCCCGCATGGTTCTTC
TRBV4-1	-	-	TRBJ1-1	CASSQERTANTEAFF	TGCGCCAGCAGCCAAGAAAGGACAGCGAACACTGAAGCTTTCTTT
TRBV5-4	TRBD1	-	TRBJ1-2	CASSGLTGGDYGYTF	TGTGCCAGCAGCGGACTAACAGGGGGTGACTATGGCTACACCTTC
TRBV29-1	-	few	TRBJ1-3	CSVEAGGNTIYF	TGCAGCGTTGAGGCGGGAGGAAACACCATATATTTT
TRBV9	TRBD2	-	TRBJ2-1	CASSVEAGGPIEQFF	TGTGCCAGCAGCGTAGAGGCGGGGGGGCCGATTGAGCAGTTCTTC
TRBV7-9	-	-	TRBJ2-7	CASSLGAAAGEQYF	TGTGCCAGCAGCTTAGGCGCAGCCGCGGGGGAGCAGTACTTC
TRBV19	-	-	TRBJ1-6	CASSIDWRSPLHF	TGTGCCAGTAGTATAGATTGGCGGTCACCCCTCCACTTT
TRBV5-1	-	-	TRBJ1-2	CASSLDGSTNYGYTF	TGCGCCAGCAGCTTGGATGGCAGTACTAACTATGGCTACACCTTC
TRBV27	-	-	TRBJ1-4	CASSPGWGDQRSLFF	TGTGCCAGCAGTCCCGGGTGGGGCGACCAAAGAAGTCTGTTTTTT
TRBV15	-	-	TRBJ1-1	CATTATPTENTEAFF	TGTGCCACGACGGCGACCCCCACAGAGAACACTGAAGCTTTCTTT
TRBV19	-	-	TRBJ1-5	CATEGGASRNQPQHF	TGTGCCACTGAGGGAGGCGCTTCTCGCAATCAGCCCCAGCATTTT
TRBV5-6	-	once	TRBJ1-1	CASSLVGVRSEAFF	TGTGCCAGCAGCTTGGTGGGAGTTAGGTCTGAAGCTTTCTTT
TRBV6-5	TRBD1	-	TRBJ2-7	CASSGTGGAYEQYF	TGTGCCAGCAGCGGGACAGGGGGTGCCTACGAGCAGTACTTC
TRBV3-1/TRBV3-2	TRBD1	-	TRBJ1-4	CASGGQGATNEKLFF	TGTGCCAGCGGGGGACAGGGGGCAACTAATGAAAAACTGTTTTTT
TRBV29-1	TRBD1	-	TRBJ2-7	CSVWSGTGYEQYF	TGCAGCGTGTGGTCAGGGACAGGCTACGAGCAGTACTTC
TRBV3-1/TRBV3-2	-	-	TRBJ2-7	CASSHRSLGGRSYEQYF	TGTGCCAGCAGCCACCGCTCTCTTGGGGGCCGGTCCTACGAGCAGTACTTC
TRBV11-2	-	-	TRBJ1-1	CASSLDVLNTEAFF	TGTGCCAGCAGCTTAGATGTATTGAACACTGAAGCTTTCTTT
TRBV19	TRBD1	few	TRBJ1-5	CASSLDRDSNQPQHF	TGTGCCAGTAGTCTCGACAGGGATAGCAATCAGCCCCAGCATTTT
TRBV10-2	TRBD1	once	TRBJ1-1	CASSQARQGMNTEAFF	TGCGCCAGCAGCCAAGCCAGACAGGGAATGAACACTGAAGCTTTCTTT